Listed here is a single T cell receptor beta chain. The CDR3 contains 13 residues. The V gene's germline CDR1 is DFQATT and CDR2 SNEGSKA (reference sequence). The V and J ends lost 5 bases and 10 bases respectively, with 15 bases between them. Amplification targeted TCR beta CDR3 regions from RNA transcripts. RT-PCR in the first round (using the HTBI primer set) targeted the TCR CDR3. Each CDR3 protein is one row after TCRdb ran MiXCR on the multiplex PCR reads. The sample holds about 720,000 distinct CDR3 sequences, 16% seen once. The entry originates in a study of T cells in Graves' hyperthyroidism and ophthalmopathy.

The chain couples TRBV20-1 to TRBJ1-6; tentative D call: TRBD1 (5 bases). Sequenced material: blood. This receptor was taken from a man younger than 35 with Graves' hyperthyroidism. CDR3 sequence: CSARRDPGSPLHF. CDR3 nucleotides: TGCAGTGCTCGCCGGGACCCCGGGTCACCCCTCCACTTT.